This TCR beta chain was identified in a study of radiotherapy plus CTLA-4 blockade in lung cancer. This CDR3 has 14 residues. Trimming took 9 bases from V and 3 from J, leaving 18 bases between them. The germline CDR1 and CDR2 sequences are MNHNY and SVGAGI (reference sequence). General study findings and limits: Blood TCR clones of tumor origin expanded after radiotherapy plus ipilimumab.

The assay was immunoSEQ multiplex PCR, and TCRdb's table has in-frame clones only and misses some. Of around 14,000 clones in the sample, 72% were seen once. Points on this clone: The antigen remains unidentified.

The sample was peripheral blood, taken from a patient treated with radiotherapy plus ipilimumab. This rearrangement joins TRBV6-6 to TRBJ2-7; weak D call: TRBD2 (6 bases). This TCR came from a human donor with non-small cell lung cancer whose response to radiotherapy plus ipilimumab could not be evaluated. For the CDR3, the DNA is TGTGCCAGTAAGCCATGGGGGACTTACTACGAGCAGTACGTC. This sequence encodes CASKPWGTYYEQYV.